The rows below give T cell receptor beta chains drawn from one sample of a study of beta chain features in type 1 diabetes. Profiling relied on immunoSEQ multiplex PCR, and the TCRdb table lists in-frame clones only, not all of them. The table lists 310,000 or so clones, 8% of them singletons, with less than 0.45% in the top ten. The sample taken for sequencing was central memory CD4+ T cells from blood. The receptors derive from a young woman in good health. Each CDR3 is given with its conserved first and last residue. The order of the fields is V gene, clone size, J gene, D gene, CDR3 DNA, CDR3 protein. D genes are given only for firm matches. Only part of the rows carry a size: once, few, many, or a class if the clone is expanded.

TRBV27	few	TRBJ2-6	NA	TGTGCCAGCAGACTGTCAGGCTCTGGGGCCAACGTCCTGACTTTC	CASRLSGSGANVLTF
TRBV7-9	NA	TRBJ1-4	NA	TGTGCCAGCAGCTTAAGACAGGCGGATGAAAAACTGTTTTTT	CASSLRQADEKLFF
TRBV4-3	few	TRBJ2-6	TRBD1	TGCGCCAGCAGCCACGTAGGGACAGCTGGGGCCAACGTCCTGACTTTC	CASSHVGTAGANVLTF
TRBV9	few	TRBJ2-5	NA	TGTGCCAGCAGCGAGGCCGGGACCGCTTCAGAGACCCAGTACTTC	CASSEAGTASETQYF
TRBV13	few	TRBJ2-7	NA	TGTGCCAGCAGCACAAGACCAAACCACGAGCAGTACTTC	CASSTRPNHEQYF
TRBV7-9	few	TRBJ2-1	NA	TGTGCCAGCAGCCTTGACAGCTACAATGAGCAGTTCTTC	CASSLDSYNEQFF
TRBV10-3	few	TRBJ2-1	TRBD1	TGTGCCATCAGTGACAGCCGGGACAGGGGAGGGAATGAGCAGTTCTTC	CAISDSRDRGGNEQFF
TRBV2	few	TRBJ1-1	NA	TGTGCCAGCAGTGCCCAAAGGGCGAACACTGAAGCTTTCTTT	CASSAQRANTEAFF
TRBV5-1	few	TRBJ2-5	NA	TGCGCCAGCAGCCCCGGCGCCGGGGGAGAGACCCAGTACTTC	CASSPGAGGETQYF
TRBV6-5	NA	TRBJ2-7	TRBD2	TGTGCCAGCAGTTACTCGGGACTAGCCCCCTACGAGCAGTACTTC	CASSYSGLAPYEQYF
TRBV9	many	TRBJ1-2	TRBD1	TGTGCCAGCAGCGTAGTCCCCCCGACAGGGAAGGGCTACACCTTC	CASSVVPPTGKGYTF
TRBV10-3	many	TRBJ2-7	TRBD2	TGTGCCACGGGACTAGCGGGAGGGCCCACCCTGCACTTC	CATGLAGGPTLHF
TRBV10-3	NA	TRBJ2-7	TRBD2	TGTGCCATCAGACAATCCCCCCTAGCGGGAGGCGAGCAGTACTTC	CAIRQSPLAGGEQYF
TRBV2	many	TRBJ2-1	NA	TGTGCCAGCAGGCCAGACTACAATGAGCAGTTCTTC	CASRPDYNEQFF
TRBV6-5	few	TRBJ2-7	TRBD1	TGTGCCAGCAGTTACTCGATTCAGGGGGCATACGAGCAGTACTTC	CASSYSIQGAYEQYF
TRBV7-2	NA	TRBJ1-5	NA	TGTGCCAGCAGCTTTTCTTGGGCTGGAAGCAATCAGCCCCAGCATTTT	CASSFSWAGSNQPQHF
TRBV7-2	few	TRBJ2-1	TRBD1	TGTGCCAGCAGCTCGGGACAGGCCTACAATGAGCAGTTCTTC	CASSSGQAYNEQFF
TRBV5-1	many	TRBJ2-2	NA	TGCGCCAGCAGCTTGAGCCAGGGATTTACCGGGGAGCTGTTTTTT	CASSLSQGFTGELFF
TRBV6-1	NA	TRBJ1-2	NA	TGTGCCAGCAGTCCCTTGGTACAGAACATATATGGCTACACCTTC	CASSPLVQNIYGYTF
TRBV6-1	many	TRBJ2-7	NA	TGTGCCAGCAGTGAACGGGGCCCGGACGAGCAGTACTTC	CASSERGPDEQYF
TRBV13	NA	TRBJ2-7	NA	TGTGCCAGCAGCTTAGGGCGGATAACCTACGAGCAGTACTTC	CASSLGRITYEQYF
TRBV2	many	TRBJ1-5	NA	TGTGCCAGCAGTGCCAACTTTCCCCAGCCCCAGCATTTT	CASSANFPQPQHF
TRBV7-2	NA	TRBJ2-1	NA	TGTGCCAGCAGCTTAGGTGTGGGGTGGGATGAGCAGTTCTTC	CASSLGVGWDEQFF
TRBV14	few	TRBJ2-2	NA	TGTGCCAGCAGCCAAGCGTTCGCGAACACCGGGGAGCTGTTTTTT	CASSQAFANTGELFF
TRBV19	few	TRBJ2-3	NA	TGTGCCAGTAGTACACAACGCTCAGACCTCACAGATACGCAGTATTTT	CASSTQRSDLTDTQYF
TRBV29-1	few	TRBJ1-2	NA	TGCAGCGTTGATGAGGGCAGGGCCTCGGGTGGCTATGGCTACACCTTC	CSVDEGRASGGYGYTF
TRBV19	few	TRBJ2-5	NA	TGTGCCAGTAGTAGACCAGGAAAACAAGAGACCCAGTACTTC	CASSRPGKQETQYF
TRBV11-2	many	TRBJ1-1	NA	TGTGCCAGCAGCATAATAGGCCTCGGCACTGAAGCTTTCTTT	CASSIIGLGTEAFF
TRBV20-1	NA	TRBJ2-7	NA	TGCAGTGCTCATGGGGGAGGCGAGCAGTACTTC	CSAHGGGEQYF
TRBV6-1	few	TRBJ2-5	NA	TGTGCCAGCAGTGAAGGAGGGTTTGGCCCAGAGACCCAGTACTTC	CASSEGGFGPETQYF
TRBV4-1	NA	TRBJ2-3	NA	TGCGCCAGCAGCCAAAGTACATCGCTCGCTACAGATACGCAGTATTTT	CASSQSTSLATDTQYF
TRBV7-3	NA	TRBJ1-2	NA	TGTGCCAGCAGCTTAGGGGGTGGGGCTGGCTACACCTTC	CASSLGGGAGYTF
TRBV7-8	NA	TRBJ2-7	TRBD2	TGTGCCAGCAGCTCGCTAGCGGGGGGCTACGAGCAGTACTTC	CASSSLAGGYEQYF
TRBV7-9	few	TRBJ2-3	NA	TGTGCCAGCACCCAGGGGACTGTTAGCACAGATACGCAGTATTTT	CASTQGTVSTDTQYF
TRBV7-2	few	TRBJ1-4	NA	TGTGCCAGCAGCTTCGCTCCTAATGAAAAACTGTTTTTT	CASSFAPNEKLFF
TRBV6-5	NA	TRBJ2-1	NA	TGTGCCAGCAGTGTGGTTAGGGGCTCCTACAATGAGCAGTTCTTC	CASSVVRGSYNEQFF